The T cell receptor beta chain described here comes from a study of blood T cell repertoires in COVID-19. At the level of the study: Sources were T cells, B-cell-depleted T cells, or PBMCs; the material itself was cDNA or gDNA.

Cohort 3 donors counted as recovered after two negative PCRs, clearance, or resolved symptoms. Per germline, CDR1 MNHNY and CDR2 SVGAGI (reference sequence). CDR3 size: 14 residues. J gave up 3 bases and V 6 bases, and 5 bases lay outside the gene matches. In the source study's methods: Estimation of nucleated cell counts relied on the amplification of reference gene primers. This table comes from immunoSEQ multiplex PCR, and its TCRdb copy is limited to in-frame clones, with some not included. The V and J calls and clone size come from that table; D and trimming were worked out from the DNA. This sample has 150,000 to 200,000 clones, with 82% found just once.

The sequence was collected from a man aged 50 to 59 who had recovered from COVID-19. The sample consisted of PBMCs or T cells enriched from blood (not recorded which). The rearrangement uses TRBV6-6 and TRBJ1-3, with 7 bases matching TRBD1. The CDR3 DNA sequence: TGTGCCAGCAGCTTTGACAGGGATGGAAACACCATATATTTT. Translation gives CASSFDRDGNTIYF.